A single sample is the source of the 21 T cell receptor beta chains below, sequenced in a study of cytomegalovirus exposure and HLA in healthy donors. Clones were sequenced by immunoSEQ multiplex PCR, and TCRdb holds only the in-frame ones, with some missing. Of approximately 160,000 clones in the sample, over 80% were seen once. The sequencing sample was made of PBMCs. The receptors were gathered from a man aged 25 to 40 in good health and CMV-seropositive.

In this sample, this clone turned up a few times. The rearrangement joins TRBV18 to TRBJ2-5; 13 positions match TRBD2. V was clipped by 6 bases and J by 2 bases; unmatched bases: 9. The CDR3 runs 17 residues. The V gene's germline CDR1 is KGHSH and CDR2 LQKENI. The chain's CDR3 is CASSPTSGGTVQETQYF. The CDR3 DNA sequence: TGTGCCAGCTCCCCGACTAGCGGGGGGACGGTTCAAGAGACCCAGTACTTC.

This chain links TRBV11-1 with TRBJ2-7; a weak D match, TRBD2 (5 bases). This CDR3 has 14 amino acids. Trimming shortened V by 5 bases and J by 2 bases, and 13 bases separated the two germline ends. The germline V gene has CDR1 SGHAT and CDR2 FQDESV (reference sequence). For the CDR3, the DNA is TGTGCCAGCAGCCTCCAGACGGGGACCTACGAGCAGTACTTC. Protein: CASSLQTGTYEQYF.

This sequence joins TRBV11-2 and TRBJ2-3; D remains ambiguous. The CDR3 consists of 15 residues. Germline V gene lookup returns CDR1 SGHAT and CDR2 FQNNGV. V was trimmed by 6 bases and J by 2 bases, leaving 15 bases between them. Written as DNA, the CDR3 is TGTGCCAGCAGTCTATACCCCCCGATCACAGATACGCAGTATTTT. This gives the protein CASSLYPPITDTQYF.

The V and J genes are TRBV4-3 and TRBJ1-1; the D gene is possibly TRBD1 (6 bases). CDR1 is LGHNA, CDR2 YSLEER, per germline. V shed 1 base and J shed 2 bases, with 11 bases lying between them. The CDR3 has 15 amino acids. As DNA, the CDR3 is TGCGCCAGCAGCCAAGGCGCAGGGGTTAACACTGAAGCTTTCTTT. Translation: CASSQGAGVNTEAFF.

J is TRBJ2-7 and V is TRBV6-5, with D possibly matching TRBD1 (6 bases). Germline CDR1 reads MNHEY; CDR2 reads SVGAGI. Trimming shortened V by 5 bases and J by 2 bases, and 13 bases separated the two germline ends. The CDR3 runs to 14 residues. In DNA, the CDR3 is TGTGCCAGCAGTAAAGGACAGATTCCCTACGAGCAGTACTTC. It translates to CASSKGQIPYEQYF.

The CDR3 here is CASIFSSGNTIYF. In DNA form, the CDR3 reads TGTGCCAGCATCTTCAGCTCTGGAAACACCATATATTTT. The chain couples TRBV2 to TRBJ1-3; D not resolved. Germline CDR1 is SNHLY and CDR2 is FYNNEI. V was pared by 7 bases and J by 0 bases, with 7 bases between. The CDR3 has 13 amino acids.

The chain recombines TRBV6-1 with TRBJ1-2; possible D gene TRBD1, 5 bases. The germline V and J ends were trimmed by 5 bases and 4 bases, with 11 bases remaining between them. The CDR3 length is 13 residues. CDR1 MNHNS and CDR2 SASEGT come from the germline V gene. CDR3 nucleotides: TGTGCCAGCAGTCAACAGGAATCCTATGGCTACACCTTC. Its protein is CASSQQESYGYTF.

This clone was observed many times. The gene calls are TRBV2 and TRBJ1-5; D perhaps matches TRBD1 (5 bases). CDR3 length: 14 residues. V lost 6 bases and J 7 bases, leaving 16 bases between the germline ends. Germline lookup yields CDR1 SNHLY and CDR2 FYNNEI. Written as DNA, the CDR3 is TGTGCCAGCAGCCCGAGGACAATTTTGCAGCCCCAGCATTTT. The encoded protein is CASSPRTILQPQHF.

The V call is TRBV7-2, the J call TRBJ1-4; D possibly corresponds to TRBD1 (6 bases). Germline V lookup: CDR1 SGHTA, CDR2 FQGNSA. Trimming took off 4 bases at V and 8 bases at J, with 17 bases between the two ends. The CDR3 is 15 residues long. The CDR3 DNA reads TGTGCCAGCAGCTACCAGGGGAGCCGTGGGGAAAAACTGTTTTTT. Protein product: CASSYQGSRGEKLFF.

The genes are TRBV5-1 and TRBJ2-7, with D perhaps TRBD1 (5 bases). Between the trimmed V and J ends, which lost 6 bases and 2 bases, there was a span of 15 bases. CDR1 and CDR2 (germline): SGHRS, YFSETQ. The CDR3 contains 14 residues. CDR3 loop: CASKGSLGPYEQYF. In nucleotides, the CDR3 is TGCGCCAGCAAGGGGTCCCTGGGCCCCTACGAGCAGTACTTC.

This clone was seen once. This chain links TRBV30 with TRBJ2-2, with D possibly matching TRBD1 (5 bases). Germline CDR1 is GTSNPN and CDR2 is SVGIG (reference sequence). V was trimmed by 5 bases and J by 1 base, leaving 11 bases between them. CDR3 length equals 14 residues. CDR3: CAWLGQGNTGELFF. In DNA form, the CDR3 reads TGTGCCTGGTTGGGGCAGGGGAACACCGGGGAGCTGTTTTTT.

The gene calls are TRBV10-2 and TRBJ1-1; no reliable D call. The CDR3 consists of 15 residues. Germline loops: CDR1 WSHSY, CDR2 SAAADI. Trimming cost V 3 bases and J 1 base, with 12 bases left between them. The CDR3 bases are TGCGCCAGCAGTGAACACTATGGAAAGAACACTGAAGCTTTCTTT. It translates to CASSEHYGKNTEAFF.

The gene calls are TRBV27 and TRBJ2-3; 8 bases align to TRBD2. CDR1 MNHEY and CDR2 SMNVEV come from the germline V gene (reference sequence). With V trimmed by 4 bases and J by 6 bases, 6 bases remained unmatched. This CDR3 has 14 amino acids. The CDR3 nucleotides read TGTGCCAGCAGTTGGGTCGGGGGGGGTGATACGCAGTATTTT. As protein: CASSWVGGGDTQYF.

The rearrangement links TRBV19 to TRBJ1-6; D may be TRBD1 (6 bases). The CDR3 spans 14 residues. Deletions cut 5 bases from V and 9 bases from J, with 14 bases between. Germline CDR1 reads LNHDA; CDR2 reads SQIVND (reference sequence). The CDR3: CASSPRTVGSPLHF. The CDR3, as DNA: TGTGCCAGTAGTCCCAGGACAGTCGGTTCACCCCTCCACTTT.

This rearrangement joins TRBV7-2 to TRBJ1-5; TRBD1 agrees at 7 bases. Germline V gene data show CDR1 as SGHTA and CDR2 as FQGNSA. With 5 bases clipped from V and 4 bases from J, the junction kept 8 bases outside the gene matches. The CDR3 spans 15 residues. The CDR3 is CASSRTGQPNQPQHF. The CDR3 nucleotides are TGTGCCAGCAGCCGTACGGGACAGCCTAATCAGCCCCAGCATTTT.

The chain combines TRBV7-2 with TRBJ2-1, with 16 bases fitting TRBD2. CDR1 and CDR2 from the germline V gene are SGHTA and FQGNSA. This CDR3 is built from 16 residues. J gave up 12 bases and V 0 bases, and 5 bases lay outside the gene matches. The CDR3 nucleotides read TGTGCCAGCAGCTTAGCAGGGACTAGCGGGGGGGCAGGGCAGTTCTTC. Amino acids: CASSLAGTSGGAGQFF.

This rearrangement joins TRBV12-5 to TRBJ2-7, with a weak D call TRBD1 (6 bases). This CDR3 is 14 amino acids long. The V gene's germline CDR1 is LGHNT and CDR2 FRNRAP. V was clipped by 7 bases and J by 3 bases, with 16 bases between them. The chain's CDR3 is CASVDPGHFYEQYF. CDR3 coding DNA: TGTGCTAGTGTAGATCCGGGACATTTCTACGAGCAGTACTTC.

The sample holds one count of this clone. The chain recombines TRBV11-2 with TRBJ2-5, with D perhaps matching TRBD2 (6 bases). The V end was cut by 5 bases, the J end by 4 bases, with 11 bases between. From germline, CDR1 is SGHAT and CDR2 FQNNGV. This CDR3 is built from 13 residues. Written as DNA, the CDR3 is TGTGCCAGCAGCATCGGACTAACAGAGACCCAGTACTTC. This encodes CASSIGLTETQYF.

V usage is TRBV6-5 and J usage is TRBJ2-5, with 9 nucleotides matching TRBD2. Germline lookup yields CDR1 MNHEY and CDR2 SVGAGI. This CDR3 has 15 amino acids. Trimming cost V 7 bases and J 5 bases; bases outside gene matches: 11. This CDR3 reads CASTEWRGGKETQYF. In nucleotides, the CDR3 is TGTGCCAGCACCGAGTGGCGGGGGGGCAAGGAGACCCAGTACTTC.

This sequence joins TRBV7-8 and TRBJ1-2; 8 nucleotides match TRBD1. Germline CDR1 and CDR2: SGHVS and FQNEAQ. Trimming at V came to 5 bases and at J to 7 bases, leaving 6 bases not matched to a gene. The CDR3 length is 13 residues. The CDR3 DNA reads TGTGCCAGCAGCCCCCAGGGGGCGGGTGGCTACACCTTC. Protein product: CASSPQGAGGYTF.

This chain links TRBV7-2 with TRBJ2-5; D may be TRBD2 (7 bases). Germline CDR1 is SGHTA and CDR2 is FQGNSA. This CDR3 spans 16 amino acids. V was cut by 7 bases and J by 4 bases, with 22 bases left in between. CDR3 in DNA: TGTGCCAGCACCAAAGGGGGGGGGCCACCCGGAGAGACCCAGTACTTC. Protein: CASTKGGGPPGETQYF.